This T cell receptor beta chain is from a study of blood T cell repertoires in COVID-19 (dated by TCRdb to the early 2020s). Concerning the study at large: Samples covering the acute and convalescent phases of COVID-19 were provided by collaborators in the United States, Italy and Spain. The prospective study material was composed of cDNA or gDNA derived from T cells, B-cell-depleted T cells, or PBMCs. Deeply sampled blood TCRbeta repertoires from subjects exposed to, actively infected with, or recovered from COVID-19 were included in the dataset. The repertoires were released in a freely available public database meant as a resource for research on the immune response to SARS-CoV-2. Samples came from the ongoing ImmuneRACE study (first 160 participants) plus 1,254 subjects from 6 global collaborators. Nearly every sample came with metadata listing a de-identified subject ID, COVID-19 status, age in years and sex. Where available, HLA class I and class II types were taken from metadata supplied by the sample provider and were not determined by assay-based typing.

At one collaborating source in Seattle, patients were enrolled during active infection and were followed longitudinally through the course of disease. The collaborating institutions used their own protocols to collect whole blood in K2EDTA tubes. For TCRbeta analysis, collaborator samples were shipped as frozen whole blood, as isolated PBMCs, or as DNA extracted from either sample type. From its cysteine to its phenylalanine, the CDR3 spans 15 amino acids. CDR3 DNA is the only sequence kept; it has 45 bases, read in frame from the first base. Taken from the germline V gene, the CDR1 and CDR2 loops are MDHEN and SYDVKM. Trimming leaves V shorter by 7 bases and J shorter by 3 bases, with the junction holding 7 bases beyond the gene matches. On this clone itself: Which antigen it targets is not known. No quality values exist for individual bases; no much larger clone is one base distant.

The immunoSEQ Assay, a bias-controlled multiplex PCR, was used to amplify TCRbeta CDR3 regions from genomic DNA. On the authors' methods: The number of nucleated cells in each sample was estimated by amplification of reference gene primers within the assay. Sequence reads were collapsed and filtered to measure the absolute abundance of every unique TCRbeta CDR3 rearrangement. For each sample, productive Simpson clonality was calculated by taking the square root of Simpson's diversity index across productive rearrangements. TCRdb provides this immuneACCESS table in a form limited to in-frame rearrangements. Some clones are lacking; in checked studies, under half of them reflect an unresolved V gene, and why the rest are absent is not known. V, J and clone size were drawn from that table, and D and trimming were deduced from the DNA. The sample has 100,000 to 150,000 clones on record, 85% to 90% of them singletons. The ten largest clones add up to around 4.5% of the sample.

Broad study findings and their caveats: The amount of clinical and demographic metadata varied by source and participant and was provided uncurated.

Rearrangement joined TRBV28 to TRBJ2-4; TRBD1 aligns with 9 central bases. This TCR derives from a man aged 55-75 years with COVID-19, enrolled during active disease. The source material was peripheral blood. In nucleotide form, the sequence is TGTGCCAGCACGGTACAGGGGGCTGGCAAAAACATTCAGTACTTC. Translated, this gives CASTVQGAGKNIQYF.